This T cell receptor beta chain was sequenced in a study of T-cell reconstitution after alpha-beta-depleted transplantation in children. V was clipped by 5 bases and J by 7 bases; unmatched bases: 4. This CDR3 is built from 12 residues. From germline, CDR1 is DFQATT and CDR2 SNEGSKA (reference sequence). Study outcomes and limitations: Expanded graft clones numbering several hundred reportedly gave rise to alpha-beta T cells about two months after transplant. Surviving recipient T cells and thymic progenitors underlay high day-60 TCRbeta diversity in some patients.

It was with unique molecular identifiers that the TCRbeta library was prepared. TCRdb re-called the PCR reads with MiXCR, one entry per CDR3 protein. The table lists about 980,000 distinct CDR3 sequences, around 30% of them singletons. As to this clonotype: Its antigen is undetermined.

The clonotype was recovered from a boy younger than two who had a stem cell transplant for SCID, so the T cells may come from the graft donor. The V gene is TRBV20-1, the J gene TRBJ1-4; 7 bases map to TRBD1. The specimen comprised PBMCs, mostly from graft donor cells, sampled 360 days after TCRalphabeta/CD19-depleted stem cell transplant. CDR3 loop: CSAYRGGEKLFF. DNA for the CDR3: TGCAGTGCTTACAGGGGAGGTGAAAAACTGTTTTTT.